The next 17 T cell receptor beta chains were all read from a single sample in a study of shared clonotypes between healthy human individuals. Positive CCR7 selection of CD45RO-negative cells yielded the naive CD8 cells, and terminally differentiated effector memory CD45RA+ cells were excluded. Libraries were prepared by immunoSEQ multiplex PCR; TCRdb keeps only in-frame clonotypes and omits some of them. The sample yields over 2,000,000 clones, around 95% seen once. Sequenced input: naive CD8+ T cells from PBMCs. The receptors shown here come from a man between 18 and 29 years old in good health. Some clones in this sample may be carry-over from other donors' samples.

The chain links TRBV4-1 to TRBJ2-3; D uncertain. V dropped 5 bases and J dropped 3 bases, with 12 bases sitting between them. Germline V gives CDR1 MGHRA, CDR2 YSYEKL. This CDR3 is built from 14 residues. CDR3 bases: TGCGCCAGCAGCGGACGCACATTAACAGATACGCAGTATTTT. This translates into CASSGRTLTDTQYF.

J is TRBJ2-3 and V is TRBV9, with unresolved D. CDR3 size: 13 residues. Germline CDR1 reads SGDLS; CDR2 reads YYNGEE. Trimming left V 3 bases short and J 3 bases short, with 8 bases between. The CDR3 region is CASSAVLTDTQYF. DNA for the CDR3: TGTGCCAGCAGCGCCGTGTTAACAGATACGCAGTATTTT.

The chain combines TRBV27 with TRBJ2-7, with D possibly matching TRBD2 (6 bases). CDR3 size: 15 residues. The V and J ends lost 2 bases and 2 bases respectively, with 13 bases between them. From germline, CDR1 is MNHEY and CDR2 SMNVEV (reference sequence). The chain's CDR3 is CASSLVAGLAYEQYF. The CDR3 region has the DNA TGTGCCAGCAGTTTAGTGGCGGGACTTGCCTACGAGCAGTACTTC.

V gene TRBV6-5 combines with J gene TRBJ2-1; D gene unclear. V lost 5 bases to trimming and J lost 8 bases, with 13 bases between them. Germline lookup yields CDR1 MNHEY and CDR2 SVGAGI. This CDR3 spans 13 amino acids. CDR3 DNA: TGTGCCAGCAGTCACCTTCCACCCCATGAGCAGTTCTTC. Its protein product is CASSHLPPHEQFF.

This chain links TRBV7-6 with TRBJ2-1, with a possible D match to TRBD2 (5 bases). The CDR3 consists of 14 residues. CDR1 is SGHVS and CDR2 is FNYEAQ in the germline V gene. V lost 1 base and J 7 bases, leaving 11 bases between the germline ends. For the CDR3, the DNA is TGTGCCAGCAGCTTAGTTACGGGATTGAATGAGCAGTTCTTC. It yields the protein CASSLVTGLNEQFF.

The chain couples TRBV6-1 to TRBJ1-5; D possibly corresponds to TRBD1 (6 bases). Germline CDR1 MNHNS, CDR2 SASEGT. This CDR3 is 15 amino acids long. With 2 bases removed from V and 2 bases from J, the gap between germline ends came to 10 bases. The CDR3 loop is CASSEWGQGNQPQHF. CDR3 nucleotide sequence: TGTGCCAGCAGTGAATGGGGGCAAGGCAATCAGCCCCAGCATTTT.

The rearrangement links TRBV29-1 to TRBJ2-7; TRBD2 matches at 7 bases. The germline CDR1 and CDR2 sequences are SQVTM and ANQGSEA. The V segment lost 7 bases and the J segment 3 bases; nucleotides outside the gene matches: 9. The CDR3 sequence is 13 residues long. The chain's CDR3 is CSAVGSSGYEQYF. CDR3 bases: TGCAGCGCTGTCGGATCTAGCGGCTACGAGCAGTACTTC.

The chain links TRBV11-2 to TRBJ2-1; 11 bases are shared with TRBD2. CDR3 length: 16 residues. The germline gives CDR1 SGHAT, CDR2 FQNNGV. Losses at the gene ends were 5 bases for V and 1 base for J; bases not matched to a gene: 4. The CDR3 loop is CASSLRLAGSYNEQFF. The CDR3 nucleotides read TGTGCCAGCAGCCTAAGACTAGCGGGATCCTACAATGAGCAGTTCTTC.

The chain joins TRBV9 to TRBJ2-7; 9 bases align to TRBD2. Unmatched junction bases numbered 12, after V lost 7 bases and J lost 1 base. The CDR3 is made up of 16 amino acids. Germline V CDR1 and CDR2: SGDLS, YYNGEE. The CDR3: CASGPGKREVSYEQYF. CDR3 DNA: TGTGCCAGCGGTCCGGGGAAGCGGGAGGTGTCCTACGAGCAGTACTTC.

This clone was counted only a few times. The identical CDR3 is also encoded by other nucleotide sequences in the sample. V usage is TRBV4-1 and J usage is TRBJ1-2; D might be TRBD1 (5 bases). The CDR3 has 13 amino acids. Looked up from germline, CDR1 is MGHRA and CDR2 is YSYEKL. Trimming took off 1 base at V and 3 bases at J, with 6 bases between the two ends. The DNA of the CDR3 is TGCGCCAGCAGCCAAGTAGGGGACTATGGCTACACCTTC. Protein sequence: CASSQVGDYGYTF.

The J gene is TRBJ2-7, the V gene TRBV13; a weak D match, TRBD2 (5 bases). The CDR3 spans 16 residues. Looked up from germline, CDR1 is PRHDT and CDR2 is FYEKMQ (reference sequence). Trimming removed 5 bases at V and 2 bases at J, with 19 bases between. The CDR3 bases are TGTGCCAGCAGCCCCTTCTCTCCAGCCGGGGCCTACGAGCAGTACTTC. Its protein is CASSPFSPAGAYEQYF.

The CDR3 sequence is CASVPRGPLTDTQYF. The DNA of the CDR3 is TGTGCCAGCGTCCCCCGGGGGCCCCTCACAGATACGCAGTATTTT. The rearrangement uses TRBV28 and TRBJ2-3, with D perhaps TRBD1 or TRBD2 (6 bases each). This CDR3 comprises 15 residues. Germline CDR1 MDHEN, CDR2 SYDVKM. V lost 8 bases, J lost 2 bases, and 17 bases lay in between.

This clone was counted once. This chain uses TRBV6-5 with TRBJ1-1; 9 bases are a match to TRBD1. With 6 bases clipped from V and 5 bases from J, the junction kept 4 bases outside the gene matches. The CDR3 is made up of 13 amino acids. Germline-derived CDR1 and CDR2 are MNHEY and SVGAGI. This CDR3 reads CASRPGTGTEAFF. In nucleotides, the CDR3 is TGTGCCAGCAGACCCGGGACAGGGACTGAAGCTTTCTTT.

The chain links TRBV9 to TRBJ2-6, with 7 bases identical to TRBD1. CDR1 is SGDLS, CDR2 YYNGEE, per germline. The trim removed 0 bases at V and 0 bases at J, leaving 21 bases unmatched. CDR3 length: 23 residues. CDR3 sequence (DNA): TGTGCCAGCAGCGTAGCGGTTCGTGGGGGTAAGGGACAGAGCATCTCTGGGGCCAACGTCCTGACTTTC. It specifies CASSVAVRGGKGQSISGANVLTF. Full variable domain (outside the CDR3, taken from reference TRBV9 and TRBJ2-6): DSGVTQTPKHLITATGQRVTLRCSPRSGDLSVYWYQQSLDQGLQFLIQYYNGEERAKGNILERFSAQQFPDLHSELNLSSLELGDSALYFCASSVAVRGGKGQSISGANVLTFGAGSRLTVL.

This clone was recorded a few times. V is TRBV29-1 and J is TRBJ1-2; no clear D gene. The CDR3 extends over 12 amino acids. The ends were cut back, 6 bases at V and 4 bases at J, with 12 bases in the middle. The V gene's germline CDR1 is SQVTM and CDR2 ANQGSEA. The chain's CDR3 is CSVKDGPYGYTF. In DNA, the CDR3 is TGCAGCGTAAAGGACGGCCCCTATGGCTACACCTTC.

The rearrangement uses TRBV5-1 and TRBJ2-7; D unclear. The V and J ends lost 0 bases and 7 bases respectively, with 11 bases between them. From germline, CDR1 is SGHRS and CDR2 YFSETQ. The CDR3 sequence is 13 residues long. DNA of the CDR3: TGCGCCAGCAGCTTGGGTAGCAGGACGGAGCAGTACTTC. Protein sequence: CASSLGSRTEQYF.

In DNA, the CDR3 is TGTGCCAGCAGTTTATCCGACAGGAATCAAGAGACCCAGTACTTC. It specifies CASSLSDRNQETQYF. This chain uses TRBV27 with TRBJ2-5, with D possibly being TRBD1 (6 bases). V dropped 0 bases and J dropped 2 bases, with 10 bases sitting between them. CDR1 and CDR2 (germline): MNHEY, SMNVEV (reference sequence). This CDR3 is 15 amino acids long.